These T cell receptor beta chains were read from a single sample in a study of Tregs in tolerant kidney transplant recipients. Profiling relied on immunoSEQ multiplex PCR, and the TCRdb table lists in-frame clones only, not all of them. The sample carries roughly 70,000 clones, around 87% recorded once. Sequenced here: CD4+ T cells from blood (PBMCs), sampled 6 months after the transplant. The source is a human patient who received a combined kidney and bone marrow transplant. Some T cells here may be from the graft donor. Each CDR3 is given with its conserved first and last residue. The order of the fields is J gene, clone size, V gene, D gene, CDR3 DNA, CDR3 protein. D genes are given only for firm matches. Part of the rows lack a size; the others show once, few, many or a class for expanded clones.

J: TRBJ1-2; size: -; V: TRBV19; D: TRBD1; DNA: TGTGCCAGTAGTGTGGACAGGACGTATGGCTACACCTTC; CDR3: CASSVDRTYGYTF
J: TRBJ1-2; size: -; V: TRBV4-2; D: TRBD1; DNA: TGTGCCAGCAGCCAAGTTCTCCCGGTCGGACAGGGGAGCAATGGCTACACCTTC; CDR3: CASSQVLPVGQGSNGYTF
J: TRBJ1-5; size: -; V: TRBV5-4; D: TRBD1; DNA: TGTGCCAGCAGCTTGTCAGGGGGCGGCCCCAATCAGCCCCAGCATTTT; CDR3: CASSLSGGGPNQPQHF
J: TRBJ2-5; size: -; V: TRBV28; D: -; DNA: TGTGCCAGCAGTTCCCCCAGAGTGGGAGAAGAGACCCAGTACTTC; CDR3: CASSSPRVGEETQYF
J: TRBJ2-3; size: -; V: TRBV9; D: -; DNA: TGTGCCAGCAGCGCTCGGACTACTGGCACAGATACGCAGTATTTT; CDR3: CASSARTTGTDTQYF
J: TRBJ2-3; size: -; V: TRBV6-1; D: -; DNA: TGTGCCAGCAAACAGAAGTTGCCCGCAGATACGCAGTATTTT; CDR3: CASKQKLPADTQYF
J: TRBJ2-2; size: -; V: TRBV5-4; D: -; DNA: TGTGCCAGCAGCTCGCCGGGACTCGAGGAAAACGGGGAGCTGTTTTTT; CDR3: CASSSPGLEENGELFF
J: TRBJ1-2; size: few; V: TRBV6-4; D: TRBD1; DNA: TGTGCCAGCAGTCCGGGACAGACATATGGCTACACCTTC; CDR3: CASSPGQTYGYTF
J: TRBJ1-1; size: -; V: TRBV7-9; D: -; DNA: TGTGCCAGCAGCTTAGGACAGGCCACTGAAGCTTTCTTT; CDR3: CASSLGQATEAFF
J: TRBJ2-3; size: once; V: TRBV7-3; D: TRBD1; DNA: TGTGCCAGCAGCCGTCAGGGGGTGGCAGATACGCAGTATTTT; CDR3: CASSRQGVADTQYF
J: TRBJ2-2; size: -; V: TRBV11-3; D: TRBD2; DNA: TGTGCCAGCAGCCGTATTACTAGCGACACCGGGGAGCTGTTTTTT; CDR3: CASSRITSDTGELFF
J: TRBJ2-6; size: -; V: TRBV10-1; D: -; DNA: TGCGCCAGCAGTGATCCTACCTCCTGGGCCGACTCTGGGGCCAACGTCCTGACTTTC; CDR3: CASSDPTSWADSGANVLTF
J: TRBJ2-3; size: once; V: TRBV11-2; D: -; DNA: TGTGCCAGCAGCTTAGGGCTCGCAGATACGCAGTATTTT; CDR3: CASSLGLADTQYF
J: TRBJ1-1; size: -; V: TRBV21-1; D: -; DNA: TGTGCCAGCAGCAAAGAGGGCAGGGGAGGGGCTGAAGCTTTCTTT; CDR3: CASSKEGRGGAEAFF
J: TRBJ2-5; size: -; V: TRBV20-1; D: -; DNA: TGCAGTGCTAGGGCCCAAGAGACCCAGTACTTC; CDR3: CSARAQETQYF
J: TRBJ2-1; size: -; V: TRBV29-1; D: TRBD2; DNA: TGCAGCGTTGACGGGGGCCTAGCGGGGGGGCTGTACAATGAGCAGTTCTTC; CDR3: CSVDGGLAGGLYNEQFF
J: TRBJ2-1; size: once; V: TRBV5-4; D: -; DNA: TGTGCCAGCAGCTTAAAACTCCCTAAGAACAATGAGCAGTTCTTC; CDR3: CASSLKLPKNNEQFF
J: TRBJ1-2; size: -; V: TRBV6-6; D: -; DNA: TGTGCCAGCAGCCCTGGAGTTGGCTACACCTTC; CDR3: CASSPGVGYTF
J: TRBJ2-5; size: -; V: TRBV28; D: TRBD2; DNA: TGTGCCACTCAGCGGGGGGGCCTGGAGACCCAGTACTTC; CDR3: CATQRGGLETQYF
J: TRBJ1-6; size: -; V: TRBV9; D: -; DNA: TGTGCCAGCAGCGTAGCCCCAGGACCAGGCGGGAATTCACCCCTCCACTTT; CDR3: CASSVAPGPGGNSPLHF
J: TRBJ2-1; size: -; V: TRBV7-9; D: TRBD2; DNA: TGTGCCAGCAGCTTAGTAAGCGGGAGGGGGTTTGAGCAGTTCTTC; CDR3: CASSLVSGRGFEQFF
J: TRBJ2-5; size: -; V: TRBV5-1; D: -; DNA: TGCGCCAGCAGCTTGGTGAGCGGGCTCCAAGAGACCCAGTACTTC; CDR3: CASSLVSGLQETQYF
J: TRBJ2-5; size: -; V: TRBV4-1; D: -; DNA: TGCGCCAGCAGCCAAGACACCGGCCAAGAGACCCAGTACTTC; CDR3: CASSQDTGQETQYF
J: TRBJ2-3; size: -; V: TRBV4-3; D: TRBD2; DNA: TGCGCCAGCAGCCAAGATAGACTAGCGGGGGTAGATACGCAGTATTTT; CDR3: CASSQDRLAGVDTQYF
J: TRBJ2-5; size: -; V: TRBV2; D: -; DNA: TGTGCCAGGGCCATTAGCGGGACCCAGTACTTC; CDR3: CARAISGTQYF
J: TRBJ2-6; size: -; V: TRBV21-1; D: -; DNA: TGTGCCAGCAGCAGTCCGGACGAGGAGGAGGGATCTGGGGCCAACGTCCTGACTTTC; CDR3: CASSSPDEEEGSGANVLTF
J: TRBJ2-7; size: -; V: TRBV19; D: TRBD2; DNA: TGTGCCAGTGGCCCTGAAAGCGGGGGGTCCGACGAGCAGTACTTC; CDR3: CASGPESGGSDEQYF
J: TRBJ2-1; size: -; V: TRBV4-2; D: TRBD1; DNA: TGTGCCAGCAGCCGAGTTGACAGGGGGCGCGAAGGCAATGAGCAGTTCTTC; CDR3: CASSRVDRGREGNEQFF
J: TRBJ1-5; size: once; V: TRBV29-1; D: TRBD1; DNA: TGCAGCGTCAAACAGGGGAATCAGCCCCAGCATTTT; CDR3: CSVKQGNQPQHF
J: TRBJ1-1; size: -; V: TRBV30; D: -; DNA: TGTGCCTGGACCCGAGGGGGGGGAAACACTGAAGCTTTCTTT; CDR3: CAWTRGGGNTEAFF
J: TRBJ1-5; size: -; V: TRBV6-1; D: TRBD1; DNA: TGTGCCACCTCGCCAGGGGGTAACAATCAGCCCCAGCATTTT; CDR3: CATSPGGNNQPQHF
J: TRBJ1-4; size: few; V: TRBV12-5; D: TRBD1; DNA: TGTGCTAGTGGTTTGGTAGGACAGGAAGATATGGTGTTTTTT; CDR3: CASGLVGQEDMVFF
J: TRBJ1-1; size: -; V: TRBV6-1; D: TRBD1; DNA: TGTGCCAGCAGGGACAGGGGTTACACTGAAGCTTTCTTT; CDR3: CASRDRGYTEAFF
J: TRBJ2-7; size: -; V: TRBV7-2; D: TRBD2; DNA: TGTGCCAGCAGCTTAGCGGCGGGGGGCCACTACTCCTACGAGCAGTACTTC; CDR3: CASSLAAGGHYSYEQYF
J: TRBJ1-5; size: -; V: TRBV4-1; D: TRBD1; DNA: TGCGCCAGCAGCCAGAACAGGGGTCAGCCCCAGCATTTT; CDR3: CASSQNRGQPQHF
J: TRBJ1-1; size: medium-sized; V: TRBV2; D: -; DNA: TGTGCCAGCAGTGCAGGACTGCTAAACACTGAAGCTTTCTTT; CDR3: CASSAGLLNTEAFF
J: TRBJ2-2; size: few; V: TRBV6-4; D: -; DNA: TGTGCCAGCAGTGTTTTCCAGAACACCGGGGAGCTGTTTTTT; CDR3: CASSVFQNTGELFF
J: TRBJ2-7; size: once; V: TRBV5-1; D: -; DNA: TGCGCCAGCAGCTTGGTTTCAGGGTCACCCTACGAGCAGTACTTC; CDR3: CASSLVSGSPYEQYF
J: TRBJ2-5; size: -; V: TRBV5-6; D: TRBD1; DNA: TGTGCCAGCAGCTCCGGGACAGGGGTAGAGACCCAGTACTTC; CDR3: CASSSGTGVETQYF